The sequence of this T cell receptor (beta chain) was determined in a study of response to subunit inactivated influenza vaccine. Notes on the study in general: Authors suggested that a seasonal influenza vaccination recruits few new T cells each time.

The table lists this clonotype with a few counts. The target antigen is unknown. The CDR3 has 12 residues. The germline gives CDR1 SQVTM, CDR2 ANQGSEA. TCRdb redid the calling of the RT-PCR reads with MiXCR, one entry per CDR3 protein. The sample has about 160,000 distinct CDR3 sequences, under 13% seen once. This specimen was non-naive T cells sorted from PBMCs, taken roughly 46 days after vaccination. This clonotype originated in a man between 50 and 59 years old who received an inactivated influenza vaccine. V usage is TRBV29-1 and J usage is TRBJ2-2, with TRBD1 identical over 10 bases. CDR3 bases: TGCGCACGACAGGGGGCATCCGGGGAGCTGTTTTTT. Encoded protein: CARQGASGELFF.